Sequencing of this T cell receptor (beta chain) was carried out in a study of blood T cell repertoires in COVID-19. The protocol was immunoSEQ multiplex PCR, while the TCRdb copy is restricted to in-frame clones and leaves out a portion. The repertoire holds under 70,000 clones, roughly 84% seen once, with approximately 11% in the top ten. CDR1 and CDR2 (germline): SEHNR, FQNEAQ (reference sequence). The CDR3 totals 16 residues. The V segment lost 3 bases and the J segment 2 bases; nucleotides outside the gene matches: 4. This chain joins TRBV7-9 and TRBJ2-6; 7 bases align to TRBD2. Source material: peripheral blood. The source is a woman aged 18-30 years with acute or convalescent COVID-19. CDR3 bases: TGTGCCAGCAGCTTTTCGGGAGGAGCTGGGGCCAACGTCCTGACTTTC. This codes for CASSFSGGAGANVLTF.